The clone carrying this T cell receptor (beta chain) was found a few times. The antigen is not known. The sample comes from a study of post-analysis software for immune sequencing data. Study information: Patients had relapsing-remitting, secondary progressive or progressive-relapsing multiple sclerosis; some lacked subtype.

Germline loops: CDR1 LGHNA, CDR2 YSLEER. This CDR3 has 14 amino acids. Trimming took off 4 bases at V and 9 bases at J, with 16 bases between the two ends. Study-level findings and limits: In patients, five or six TRBV segments were more frequent than in controls, with TRBV5-6, TRBV5-1 and TRBV20-1 among them. Under F measure analysis, samples from one preparation batch co-clustered strongly. Controls had significantly higher normalized Chao1 diversity than multiple sclerosis patients.

cDNA libraries for TCR beta contained unique molecular identifiers. TCRdb ran MiXCR on the PCR reads and lists one entry per CDR3 protein. The sample carries approximately 730,000 distinct CDR3 sequences, just over 45% recorded once. The sequenced sample was blood. The J gene is TRBJ2-1, the V gene TRBV4-3, with D perhaps given as TRBD1 or TRBD2 (5 bases each). The TCR comes from a girl aged 5-17 years with multiple sclerosis. The CDR3 is CASSPGPLVGEQFF. Written as DNA, the CDR3 is TGCGCCAGCAGCCCGGGACCCCTAGTCGGTGAGCAGTTCTTC.